Given below is one T cell receptor (beta chain) in context. Between the trimmed V and J ends, which lost 4 bases and 2 bases, there was a span of 13 bases. This CDR3 spans 15 amino acids. Germline loops: CDR1 SGHTS, CDR2 YDEGEE. This specimen belongs to a study of shared clonotypes between healthy human individuals. Study processing details: In the immunoSEQ data, sequences were junction-only and lacked quality scores, so filtering differed. The repertoire was sequenced with immunoSEQ multiplex PCR; TCRdb's copy has only in-frame clones and lacks some. For V, J and clone size, that table is used; D and trimming come from the DNA. The repertoire holds a few million clones, roughly 92% seen once, with 0.13% to 0.15% in the top ten.

The chain couples TRBV5-8 to TRBJ1-5; possible D gene TRBD1, 6 bases. Sample: naive CD4+ T cells sorted from blood. As to subset: CD45RA+ positively selected. This TCR came from a man aged 18-30 years in good health. CDR3 nucleotide sequence: TGTGCCAGCAGCAGGAACAGGGATGGCAATCAGCCCCAGCATTTT. Protein sequence: CASSRNRDGNQPQHF.